This T cell receptor beta chain was recorded in a study of cytomegalovirus exposure and HLA in healthy donors. Study-wide points: TCR beta chains associated with HLA were, in a later analysis, more clonally expanded than equally common others. In a later analysis, donors in an Asian-associated ancestry cluster reportedly had fewer N-insertions in productive TCRs than the cohort mean. With DRB1 most and HLA-C fewest, TCR association rates differed between HLA loci in a later analysis. An analysis done earlier found most TCR beta V segments productive about 87% or about 30% of the time.

CDR3 length equals 16 residues. V dropped 2 bases and J dropped 3 bases, with 16 bases sitting between them. The V gene's germline CDR1 is MNHEY and CDR2 SVGAGI. The PCR had 60 Vbeta and 13 Jbeta primers. The method was immunoSEQ multiplex PCR; TCRdb's version includes in-frame clones alone and lacks a portion of them. The table includes about 170,000 clones, 80% to 85% detected once. On this clone itself: What it binds is not known.

Sequenced input: PBMCs. The chain carries TRBV6-5 and TRBJ1-1, with D maybe TRBD1 (5 bases). The origin of this receptor is a girl aged 2 to 10 in good health and CMV-seropositive. CDR3 sequence (DNA): TGTGCCAGCAGTTACGGGAGAGGGGAGGTGCACACTGAAGCTTTCTTT. It codes for CASSYGRGEVHTEAFF.